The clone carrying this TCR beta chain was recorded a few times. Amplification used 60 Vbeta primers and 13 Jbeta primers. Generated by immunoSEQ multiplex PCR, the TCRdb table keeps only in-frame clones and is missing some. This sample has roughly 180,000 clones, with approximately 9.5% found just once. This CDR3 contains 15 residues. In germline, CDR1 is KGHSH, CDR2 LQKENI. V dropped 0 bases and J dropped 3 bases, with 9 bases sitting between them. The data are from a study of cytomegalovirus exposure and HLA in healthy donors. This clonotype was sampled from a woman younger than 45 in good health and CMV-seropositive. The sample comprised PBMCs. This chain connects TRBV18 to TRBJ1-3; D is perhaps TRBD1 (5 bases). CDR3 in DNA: TGTGCCAGCTCACCACCAGCCACAGGTGGAAACACCATATATTTT. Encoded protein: CASSPPATGGNTIYF.